Shown below are 11 T cell receptor beta chains from a single sample sequenced in a study of T cells of healthy individuals. TCRdb re-analysed the 5' RACE reads in MiXCR, keeping a single row per CDR3 protein. Here the sample spans 50,000 to 55,000 distinct CDR3 sequences, about 15% being singletons. The receptor set was obtained from a human donor in good health.

The chain employs TRBV10-1 and TRBJ2-5, with D unclear. V was trimmed by 3 bases and J by 4 bases, leaving 12 bases between them. The CDR3 sequence is 14 residues long. The germline V gene has CDR1 WNHNN and CDR2 SYGVQD (reference sequence). The CDR3 DNA reads as TGCGCCAGCAGTGACGGACGGGTGACAGAGACCCAGTACTTC. It encodes CASSDGRVTETQYF.

A few counts support this clonotype. The chain joins TRBV4-1 to TRBJ2-7; 11 nucleotides match TRBD1. The CDR3 extends over 16 amino acids. Germline CDR1 reads MGHRA; CDR2 reads YSYEKL. The V and J ends lost 0 bases and 6 bases, in that order; junction bases with no gene match: 7. The CDR3 coding sequence is TGCGCCAGCAGCCAAGAAGGGCCGGGACAGGGGGTCGAGCAGTACTTC. Translated, it gives CASSQEGPGQGVEQYF.

This clonotype was seen ten or more times. CDR3 amino acids: CASSEWGTGAETQYF. The CDR3 DNA follows: TGTGCCAGCAGTGAATGGGGGACAGGGGCAGAGACCCAGTACTTC. The J gene is TRBJ2-5, the V gene TRBV25-1; 10 bases match TRBD1. Germline V gives CDR1 MGHDK, CDR2 SYGVNS. The CDR3 runs 15 residues. The V gene end was trimmed by 1 base and the J gene end by 4 bases; junction bases not matched to a gene: 3.

The CDR3 DNA is TGTGCCAGCGATCTGCGGGAGGGCCAGGGTGAGCAGTTCTTC. This translates into CASDLREGQGEQFF. This chain uses TRBV3-1 with TRBJ2-1; 9 bases line up with TRBD2. Trimming cost V 8 bases and J 9 bases; bases outside gene matches: 11. Germline V gene lookup returns CDR1 LGHDT and CDR2 YNNKEL (reference sequence). The length of the CDR3 is 14 residues.

This clonotype was counted only a few times. The chain uses TRBV6-5 and TRBJ2-3, with TRBD1 identical over 7 bases. V lost 2 bases, J lost 11 bases, and 7 bases stayed unmatched. The CDR3 has 13 residues. Germline V gene lookup returns CDR1 MNHEY and CDR2 SVGAGI. This chain's CDR3 is CASSYGSAGGQYF. As DNA, the CDR3 is TGTGCCAGCAGTTACGGGTCGGCAGGGGGGCAGTATTTT.

The sample holds many counts of this clonotype. The chain joins TRBV30 to TRBJ1-2; a weak D match, TRBD1 (5 bases). Germline V gives CDR1 GTSNPN, CDR2 SVGIG (reference sequence). V dropped 4 bases and J dropped 4 bases, with 7 bases sitting between them. The CDR3 extends over 11 amino acids. This CDR3 reads CAWTGRYGYTF. As DNA, the CDR3 is TGTGCCTGGACAGGGCGCTATGGCTACACCTTC.

This clonotype came up a few times. The chain carries TRBV5-5 and TRBJ2-2; D assignment may be TRBD1 or TRBD2 (5 bases each). The CDR3 has 15 amino acids. Germline V gene sequence: CDR1 SGHKS, CDR2 YYEKEE (reference sequence). V gave up 0 bases and J gave up 6 bases, with 12 bases separating them. DNA of the CDR3: TGTGCCAGCAGCTTGGCGGGGACCAACGCCGGGGAGCTGTTTTTT. Translated: CASSLAGTNAGELFF.

This clonotype turned up a few times. The chain is built from TRBV27 and TRBJ1-5; TRBD1 is a possible D gene (6 bases). CDR1 is MNHEY and CDR2 is SMNVEV in the germline V gene (reference sequence). The CDR3 spans 14 residues. V lost 5 bases and J 2 bases, leaving 10 bases between the germline ends. CDR3 sequence reads: CASSPRGGNQPQHF. CDR3 in DNA: TGTGCCAGCAGTCCTAGGGGGGGCAATCAGCCCCAGCATTTT.

This clonotype showed up just a few times. In DNA form, the CDR3 reads TGCAGTGCTAGAGATCGGGGACAGGGGTCGACTACCACAAGCACAGATACGCAGTATTTT. Translation: CSARDRGQGSTTTSTDTQYF. This chain joins TRBV20-1 and TRBJ2-3, with TRBD1 matching over 10 bases. V shed 0 bases, J shed 0 bases, and the junction held 15 bases outside the gene matches. CDR3 length: 20 residues. Germline V gene data show CDR1 as DFQATT and CDR2 as SNEGSKA (reference sequence).

There are many counts of this clonotype. This chain joins TRBV6-5 and TRBJ2-1; the D call may be TRBD1 or TRBD2 (5 bases each). Trimming removed 6 bases from V and 14 bases from J, with 17 bases in between. CDR3 size: 12 residues. The germline CDR1 and CDR2 sequences are MNHEY and SVGAGI. The CDR3 region is CASSLYPGREFF. The CDR3 DNA follows: TGTGCCAGCAGCCTGTATCCGGGACGAGAGTTCTTC.

This clonotype was picked up many times. The CDR3 spells CASTQWSRTDTQYF. DNA of the CDR3: TGTGCCAGCACCCAATGGTCCCGCACAGATACGCAGTATTTT. This chain connects TRBV21-1 to TRBJ2-3; the table calls TRBD1, which could not be checked here. TRBV21-1 is a pseudogene. The CDR3 loop spans 14 amino acids.